The 7 T cell receptor beta chains in this list originate from one sample, sequenced in a study of OX40 agonist ivuxolimab in advanced cancers. Only in-frame clones appear in the TCRdb table, and some are missing; sequencing was by immunoSEQ multiplex PCR. The table lists roughly 81,000 clones, roughly 88% of them singletons, with around 5.1% in the top ten. Material: CD4+ or CD8+ T cells sorted from blood, obtained in a trial of the OX40 agonist ivuxolimab. The receptors were sampled from an adult with an advanced solid tumor such as melanoma, head and neck, liver or kidney cancer.

The V and J genes are TRBV9 and TRBJ1-4; D may be TRBD1 (5 bases). The germline gives CDR1 SGDLS, CDR2 YYNGEE. Trimming removed 4 bases at V and 10 bases at J, with 17 bases between. This CDR3 has 14 residues. In DNA form, the CDR3 reads TGTGCCAGCAGCCTAGACAGCCAGGGTGGAAAACTGTTTTTT. As protein: CASSLDSQGGKLFF.

V gene TRBV27 combines with J gene TRBJ2-1; either TRBD1 or TRBD2 may fit D (6 bases each). CDR3 length: 16 residues. The germline CDR1 and CDR2 sequences are MNHEY and SMNVEV (reference sequence). Trimming left V 2 bases short and J 0 bases short, with 11 bases between. Here the CDR3 DNA reads TGTGCCAGCAGTTTAGTAGGGGGAGGCTCCTACAATGAGCAGTTCTTC. It specifies CASSLVGGGSYNEQFF.

This chain connects TRBV7-9 to TRBJ1-1; D is perhaps TRBD1 (5 bases). CDR3 length: 14 amino acids. The ends were cut back, 4 bases at V and 6 bases at J, with 15 bases in the middle. The germline V gene has CDR1 SEHNR and CDR2 FQNEAQ (reference sequence). DNA for the CDR3: TGTGCCAGCAGCTCGACAGACGGGAGGCCTGAAGCTTTCTTT. It codes for CASSSTDGRPEAFF.

J is TRBJ1-2 and V is TRBV11-2, with D possibly being TRBD1 (6 bases). Looked up from germline, CDR1 is SGHAT and CDR2 is FQNNGV. The V end lost 1 base, the J end lost 4 bases, and 19 bases lay between the germline ends. The CDR3 has 17 residues. The CDR3 sequence is CASSLGGTLGASYGYTF. CDR3 DNA: TGTGCCAGCAGCTTAGGTGGAACCTTGGGGGCTAGCTATGGCTACACCTTC.

This chain connects TRBV5-1 to TRBJ2-7; 8 positions agree with TRBD2. V trimming: 4 bases; J trimming: 1 base; junction bases outside the gene matches: 10. Germline CDR1 and CDR2: SGHRS and YFSETQ. This CDR3 region has 16 residues. The CDR3 loop is CASSRLGAGGSYEQYF. The DNA of the CDR3 is TGCGCCAGCAGCCGCCTGGGGGCGGGAGGTTCCTACGAGCAGTACTTC.

The rearrangement links TRBV7-2 to TRBJ1-1, with D perhaps TRBD1 (5 bases). CDR1 and CDR2 from the germline V gene are SGHTA and FQGNSA. The CDR3 is 16 residues long. Trimming left V 6 bases short and J 0 bases short, with 17 bases between. The CDR3 DNA follows: TGTGCCAGCAGTCCTTGGGGCAGATTAATGAACACTGAAGCTTTCTTT. Its protein product is CASSPWGRLMNTEAFF.

This chain joins TRBV9 and TRBJ2-5; 9 nucleotides align to TRBD1. There are 16 residues in the CDR3. From germline, CDR1 is SGDLS and CDR2 YYNGEE. V gave up 3 bases and J gave up 5 bases; unmatched junction bases: 11. CDR3 loop: CASSGAQGADGETQYF. CDR3 nucleotides: TGTGCCAGCAGCGGGGCACAGGGGGCCGATGGTGAGACCCAGTACTTC.